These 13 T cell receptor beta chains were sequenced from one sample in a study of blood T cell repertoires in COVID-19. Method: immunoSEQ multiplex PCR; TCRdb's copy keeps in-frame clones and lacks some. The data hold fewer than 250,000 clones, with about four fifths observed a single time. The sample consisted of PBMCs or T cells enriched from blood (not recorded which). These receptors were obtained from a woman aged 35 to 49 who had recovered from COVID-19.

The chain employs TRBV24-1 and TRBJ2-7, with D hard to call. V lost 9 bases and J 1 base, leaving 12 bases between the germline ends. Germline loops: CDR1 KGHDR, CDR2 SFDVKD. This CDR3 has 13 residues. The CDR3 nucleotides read TGTGCCACCGTACATCGCCAATCCTACGAGCAGTACGTC. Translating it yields CATVHRQSYEQYV.

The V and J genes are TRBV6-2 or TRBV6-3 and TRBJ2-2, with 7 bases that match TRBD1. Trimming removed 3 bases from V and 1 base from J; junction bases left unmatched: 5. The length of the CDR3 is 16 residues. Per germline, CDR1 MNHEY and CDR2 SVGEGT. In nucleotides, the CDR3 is TGTGCCAGCAGTTATAACAGGGGTCGGAACACCGGGGAGCTGTTTTTT. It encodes CASSYNRGRNTGELFF.

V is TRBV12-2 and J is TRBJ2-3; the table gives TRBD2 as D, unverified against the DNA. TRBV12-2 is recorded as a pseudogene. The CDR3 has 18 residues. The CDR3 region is CASRLSGGLAGFTDTQYF. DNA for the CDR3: TGTGCAAGTCGCTTATCTGGGGGACTAGCGGGGTTCACAGATACGCAGTATTTT.

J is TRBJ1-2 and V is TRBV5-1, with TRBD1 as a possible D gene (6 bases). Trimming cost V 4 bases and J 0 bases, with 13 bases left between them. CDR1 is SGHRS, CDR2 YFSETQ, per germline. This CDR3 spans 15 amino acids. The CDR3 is CASSPFGDTNYGYTF. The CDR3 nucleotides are TGCGCCAGCAGCCCCTTTGGGGACACTAACTATGGCTACACCTTC.

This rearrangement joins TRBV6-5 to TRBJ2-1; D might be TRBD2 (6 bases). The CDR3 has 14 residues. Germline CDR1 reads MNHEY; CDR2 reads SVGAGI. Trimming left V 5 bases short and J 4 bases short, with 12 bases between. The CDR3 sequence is CASSNPTSYNEQFF. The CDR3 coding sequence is TGTGCCAGCAGTAACCCGACTAGTTACAATGAGCAGTTCTTC.

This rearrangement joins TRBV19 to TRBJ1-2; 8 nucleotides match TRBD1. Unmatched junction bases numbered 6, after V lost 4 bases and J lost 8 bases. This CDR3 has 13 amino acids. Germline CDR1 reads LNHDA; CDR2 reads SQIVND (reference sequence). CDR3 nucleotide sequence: TGTGCCAGTAGTACGGACAGGGTCTACGGCTACACCTTC. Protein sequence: CASSTDRVYGYTF.

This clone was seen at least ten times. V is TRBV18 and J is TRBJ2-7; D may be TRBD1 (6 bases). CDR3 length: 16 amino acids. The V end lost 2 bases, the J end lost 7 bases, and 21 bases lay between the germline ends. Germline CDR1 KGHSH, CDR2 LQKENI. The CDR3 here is CASSPKRNAGDEEQYF. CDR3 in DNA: TGTGCCAGCTCACCAAAGAGAAACGCAGGGGACGAGGAGCAGTACTTC.

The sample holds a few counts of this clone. The CDR3 is CASMSGGTDEQYF. The CDR3 DNA sequence: TGTGCCAGCATGTCAGGGGGCACAGACGAGCAGTACTTC. V is TRBV2 and J is TRBJ2-7, with 8 bases that match TRBD1. The germline V gene encodes CDR1 SNHLY and CDR2 FYNNEI. After removal of 7 bases from V and 5 bases from J, the junction contained 7 bases not matched to a gene. The CDR3 spans 13 residues.

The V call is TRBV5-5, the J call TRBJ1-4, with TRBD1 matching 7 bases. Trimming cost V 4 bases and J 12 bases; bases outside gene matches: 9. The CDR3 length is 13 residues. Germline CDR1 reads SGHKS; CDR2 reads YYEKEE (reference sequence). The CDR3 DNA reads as TGTGCCAGCAGCCTCGAGACAGGGCTAGAACTGTTTTTT. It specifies CASSLETGLELFF. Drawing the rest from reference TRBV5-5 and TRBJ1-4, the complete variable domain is DAGVTQSPTHLIKTRGQQVTLRCSPISGHKSVSWYQQVLGQGPQFIFQYYEKEERGRGNFPDRFSARQFPNYSSELNVNALLLGDSALYLCASSLETGLELFFGSGTQLSVL.

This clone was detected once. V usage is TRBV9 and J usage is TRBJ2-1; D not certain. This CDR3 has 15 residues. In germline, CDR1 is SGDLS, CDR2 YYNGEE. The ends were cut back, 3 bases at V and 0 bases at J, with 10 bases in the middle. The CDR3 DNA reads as TGTGCCAGCAGCGACTATCCGAGCTCCTACAATGAGCAGTTCTTC. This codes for CASSDYPSSYNEQFF.

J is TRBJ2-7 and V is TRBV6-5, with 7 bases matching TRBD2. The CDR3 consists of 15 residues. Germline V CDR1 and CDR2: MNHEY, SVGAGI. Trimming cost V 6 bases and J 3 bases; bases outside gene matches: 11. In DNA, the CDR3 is TGTGCCAGCAGCACTGGGGGGGATATGGACTACGAGCAGTACTTC. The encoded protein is CASSTGGDMDYEQYF.

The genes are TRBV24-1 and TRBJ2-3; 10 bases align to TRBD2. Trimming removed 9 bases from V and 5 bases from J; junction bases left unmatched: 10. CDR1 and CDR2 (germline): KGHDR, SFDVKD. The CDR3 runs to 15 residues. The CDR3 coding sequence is TGTGCCACCGGGGAAGCGGGAGGGCCGCGAGATACGCAGTATTTT. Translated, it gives CATGEAGGPRDTQYF.

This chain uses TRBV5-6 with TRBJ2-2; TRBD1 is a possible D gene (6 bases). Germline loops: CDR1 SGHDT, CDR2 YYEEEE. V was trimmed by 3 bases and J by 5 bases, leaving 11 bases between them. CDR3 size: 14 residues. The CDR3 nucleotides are TGTGCCAGCAGCTCGCTACAGGGAACCGGGGAGCTGTTTTTT. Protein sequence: CASSSLQGTGELFF.